The subject of this entry is one T cell receptor (beta chain). No antigen is known for it. The germline V gene encodes CDR1 LGHDT and CDR2 YNNKEL (reference sequence). V lost 6 bases and J lost 5, with 19 bases in between. This CDR3 has 16 residues. Making use of molecular barcodes, quantitative 5'-RACE generated TCR beta libraries. Using its own MiXCR run on the 5' RACE reads, TCRdb lists one record per CDR3 protein. The sample has roughly 700,000 distinct CDR3 sequences, roughly 19% seen once. This record belongs to a study of CD8 T cells in ankylosing spondylitis. Regarding the study as a whole: Earlier authors reported some of these motif variants in reactive arthritis synovial fluid and blood. There was a TCR beta motif, made of several highly homologous variants, that appeared characteristic of ankylosing spondylitis blood. According to the report, clones linked to the disease were significantly enriched in matched synovial fluid samples taken from ankylosing spondylitis patients.

The sequenced material came from blood, either unsorted or a sorted T cell fraction (not recorded which). This receptor was obtained from a male donor with ankylosing spondylitis. The V and J genes are TRBV3-1 and TRBJ1-4, with D possibly TRBD1 on 6 matching bases. The chain's CDR3 is CASSPLVGQPNEKLFF. For the CDR3, the DNA is TGTGCCAGCAGTCCCCTAGTTGGACAGCCAAATGAAAAACTGTTTTTT.